Listed below are T cell receptor beta chains from one sample, sequenced in a study of molecular identifiers for immune sequencing clone quantification. TCRdb reanalysed the PCR reads using MiXCR and keeps one entry per CDR3 protein. Here the sample spans approximately 630,000 distinct CDR3 sequences, roughly 23% being singletons. The sequencing input was naive CD8+ T cells from blood, with Jurkat cell RNA spiked in. Receptor source: a human donor in good health. Some libraries in this study had Jurkat cell RNA spiked in. The conserved cysteine and the conserved F or W are not part of the CDR3 here. Fields, in order: J gene, D gene, V gene, CDR3 protein. A D gene is named only where the DNA matches it firmly.

TRBJ2-3,.,TRBV5-6,ASAFYLGDTQY
TRBJ2-7,TRBD2,TRBV6-2/TRBV6-3,ATDPSSGGGYEQY
TRBJ2-7,.,TRBV5-6,ASSPHYGTDDSYEQY
TRBJ2-7,TRBD2,TRBV5-8,ASSSMGWTSGASNSYEQY
TRBJ2-7,TRBD2,TRBV19,ASSIKGGGIYEQY
TRBJ1-1,.,TRBV21-1,ASLYRGQGVYRSKNTEAF
TRBJ1-2,.,TRBV7-9,ASSYDSYGYT
TRBJ2-7,TRBD1,TRBV5-6,ASRDRGSAYEQY
TRBJ2-3,TRBD2,TRBV15,AASRAGNTDTQY
TRBJ2-3,TRBD1,TRBV20-1,SAKDRELADTQY
TRBJ2-5,TRBD1,TRBV5-1,ASSLGNRGPETQY
TRBJ2-1,.,TRBV25-1,ASSRQGSYNEQF
TRBJ1-1,.,TRBV20-1,SANARGLRTLNTEAF
TRBJ2-3,TRBD2,TRBV4-1,ASSQRGLAGTDTQY
TRBJ2-5,.,TRBV21-1,ASSKVCGAGETQY
TRBJ2-5,.,TRBV19,ASSTSETQY
TRBJ2-7,TRBD2,TRBV12-3/TRBV12-4,ASSTTSGNYEQY
TRBJ2-1,.,TRBV4-1,ASSPIWDSSYNEQF
TRBJ2-7,.,TRBV20-1,SVVEEPVYEQY
TRBJ1-1,.,TRBV5-5,ASSLGHTNAEAF
TRBJ2-2,.,TRBV12-5,ASGPWSGELF
TRBJ2-7,.,TRBV12-3/TRBV12-4,ASSLSPQGYEQY